This TCR beta chain was identified in a study of cytomegalovirus exposure and HLA in healthy donors. Generated by immunoSEQ multiplex PCR, the TCRdb table keeps only in-frame clones and is missing some. Of under 150,000 clones in the sample, more than 85% were seen once. Points on this clone: The antigen is not known.

Separate from the approximately 670-subject first cohort, the approximately 120-subject validation cohort was the one that the donors belonged to. The CDR3 is 19 amino acids. Germline V CDR1 and CDR2: SNHLY, FYNNEI. V shed 1 base, J shed 5 bases, and the junction held 13 bases outside the gene matches. Notes on the study in general: Reported performance of the classifier showed diagnosis of cytomegalovirus status with high specificity and sensitivity. The tendency of first-cohort TCR clusters to co-occur in the 120 validation repertoires was the finding of a later analysis.

V and J are TRBV2 and TRBJ2-7; 14 positions agree with TRBD2. The sequenced sample was PBMCs. The TCR originated in a man younger than 30 in good health and CMV-seropositive. CDR3: CASSEVGVGLAGASDEQYF. CDR3 nucleotides: TGTGCCAGCAGTGAAGTGGGTGTGGGACTAGCGGGAGCTAGCGACGAGCAGTACTTC.